The present T cell receptor (beta chain) was sequenced within a study of OX40 agonist ivuxolimab in advanced cancers. Profiling relied on immunoSEQ multiplex PCR, and the TCRdb table lists in-frame clones only, not all of them. The sample lists approximately 84,000 clones, 80% to 90% occurring once. This clone appeared once. Its antigen remains unidentified. The CDR3 runs 14 residues. The V gene's germline CDR1 is MDHEN and CDR2 SYDVKM. V was clipped by 9 bases and J by 5 bases, with 17 bases between them. Study results and limitations: Relative to CD4+ cells, CD8+ T cells on average had more expanded clones. Some nonresponders also had low normalized T-cell clonal expansion. Blood T cells, both CD4+ and CD8+, expanded clonally by week 6 at 0.1 to 3.0 mg/kg. The investigators did not determine what antigen specificity the expanded peripheral T cells had.

This sample comprised CD4+ or CD8+ T cells sorted from blood, obtained in a trial of the OX40 agonist ivuxolimab. This TCR was recovered from an adult with an advanced solid tumor such as melanoma, head and neck, liver or kidney cancer. This chain connects TRBV28 to TRBJ2-1; D may be TRBD1 (6 bases). The CDR3 DNA reads as TGTGCCAGTTCGAGGACAGCGGTTAACAATGAGCAGTTCTTC. Its protein is CASSRTAVNNEQFF.